The present entry profiles one T cell receptor (beta chain) with its context. Its antigen is as yet unknown. Profiled with immunoSEQ multiplex PCR; TCRdb holds only in-frame clones, not every one. This sample carries more than 75,000 clones, about 85% of them seen once, and the ten largest clones take about 0.82%. V was clipped by 2 bases and J by 4 bases, with 12 bases between them. Germline V gene lookup returns CDR1 SGHTA and CDR2 FQGTGA. This CDR3 has 15 amino acids. The data stem from a study of OX40 agonist ivuxolimab in advanced cancers. The study, taken as a whole, reports: No antigen was identified for the clonally expanded peripheral T cells. Low normalized T-cell clonal expansion was also seen in some nonresponders. Researchers report that CD8+ T cells had, on average, more expanded clones than CD4+.

The receptor was isolated from an adult with an advanced solid tumor such as melanoma, head and neck, liver or kidney cancer. The material sequenced was CD4+ or CD8+ T cells sorted from blood, taken in a trial of the OX40 agonist ivuxolimab. The chain recombines TRBV7-3 with TRBJ1-3; no clear D. The CDR3 loop is CASSLGEAVGNTIYF. As DNA, the CDR3 is TGTGCCAGCAGCTTAGGGGAAGCCGTCGGAAACACCATATATTTT.